A selection of T cell receptor beta chains follows, all from one sample in a study of lymphopenia after photon versus proton radiotherapy. Only in-frame clones appear in the TCRdb table, and some are missing; sequencing was by immunoSEQ multiplex PCR. The sample yields 55,000 to 75,000 clones, roughly 93% seen once. The material was peripheral blood, obtained from a patient treated with photon-based radiotherapy. The receptors stem from a woman aged 70-85 years with pancreatic cancer. The CDR3 runs from the conserved cysteine through the conserved F or W. The D gene is left open where the match is weak. Size is stated for part of the rows, as once, few or many counts, or as a class when the clone is expanded.

D gene | clone size | J gene | V gene | CDR3 DNA | CDR3 protein
NA | once | TRBJ1-4 | TRBV30 | TGTGCCTGGAGTAAAGAATTCGGCGGCTTTAGAGAAAAACTGTTTTTT | CAWSKEFGGFREKLFF
NA | NA | TRBJ2-3 | TRBV7-8 | TGTGCCAGCAGCTTACAGGGCGACCCAGCGCAGTATTTT | CASSLQGDPAQYF
NA | NA | TRBJ2-7 | TRBV5-8 | TGTGCCAGCAGCCAAATCTACGAGCAGTACTTC | CASSQIYEQYF
TRBD1 | NA | TRBJ1-2 | TRBV19 | TGTGCCAGTAGTATAGAGGCACAGGGGGAAGGCTACACCTTC | CASSIEAQGEGYTF
TRBD2 | NA | TRBJ2-1 | TRBV27 | TGTGCCAGCAGCATCGGGGGGGGTACCAATGAGCAGTTCTTC | CASSIGGGTNEQFF
TRBD2 | NA | TRBJ2-5 | TRBV4-2 | TGTGCCAGCAGCCAAGATGTTGGGGGTTTGCCTAGCGGGAGTTCCCAAGAGACCCAGTACTTC | CASSQDVGGLPSGSSQETQYF
TRBD2 | NA | TRBJ2-1 | TRBV30 | TGTGCCTGGACCGGGGGGAGCGGGAATGTGGGTTACAATGAGCAGTTCTTC | CAWTGGSGNVGYNEQFF
NA | NA | TRBJ2-6 | TRBV29-1 | TGCAGCGTTGGGCATTTGGGTGACTCTGGGGCCAACGTCCTGACTTTC | CSVGHLGDSGANVLTF
NA | NA | TRBJ2-5 | TRBV11-1 | TGTGCCAGCAAGGGCGGTGGAGAGACCCAGTACTTC | CASKGGGETQYF
NA | NA | TRBJ1-1 | TRBV7-3 | TGTGCCAGCAGCTTAATGCAGGCAGTGAACACTGAAGCTTTCTTT | CASSLMQAVNTEAFF
NA | NA | TRBJ2-1 | TRBV21-1 | TGTGCCAGCAGCAAGGCAGAGGGGGATGACCAATACAATGAGCAGTTCTTC | CASSKAEGDDQYNEQFF
NA | NA | TRBJ1-1 | TRBV15 | TGTGCCACCAGCAGAACGCTAAACACTGAAGCTTTCTTT | CATSRTLNTEAFF
NA | NA | TRBJ2-3 | TRBV5-6 | TGTGCCAGCAGCTTGTCGTTTACGCAGTATTTT | CASSLSFTQYF
NA | NA | TRBJ2-3 | TRBV9 | TGTGCCAGCAGCGTAGGAGGGCCCCCAAGCACAGATACGCAGTATTTT | CASSVGGPPSTDTQYF
TRBD2 | NA | TRBJ2-3 | TRBV2 | TGTGCCAGCAGAATATCGAGCGGGAGTAAGACAGATACGCAGTATTTT | CASRISSGSKTDTQYF
TRBD2 | NA | TRBJ2-3 | TRBV5-4 | TGTGCCAGCAGCCGGGGGGGCTCGAAGGGCACAGATACGCAGTATTTT | CASSRGGSKGTDTQYF
TRBD1 | NA | TRBJ1-2 | TRBV25-1 | TGTGCCAGCAGTGACGGGACAGTATCGGGCTATGGCTACACCTTC | CASSDGTVSGYGYTF
NA | NA | TRBJ2-3 | TRBV7-3 | TGTGCCAGCAGCTTAAGTGGGGGAGGTAATACGCAGTATTTT | CASSLSGGGNTQYF
NA | NA | TRBJ2-5 | TRBV18 | TGTGCCAGCTCCCTGTCGGGGGCCCAAGAGACCCAGTACTTC | CASSLSGAQETQYF
TRBD1 | NA | TRBJ2-7 | TRBV6-5 | TGTGCCAACAGTTACACCCGGACAGGCTCCTACGAGCAGTACTTC | CANSYTRTGSYEQYF
TRBD2 | NA | TRBJ2-1 | TRBV4-3 | TGCGCCAGCAGCCAGGGGACTAGCGCTTACAATGAGCAGTTCTTC | CASSQGTSAYNEQFF
NA | NA | TRBJ2-7 | TRBV5-5 | TGTGCCAGCAGCTTGAATTCCAAAACCTACGAGCAGTACTTC | CASSLNSKTYEQYF
NA | NA | TRBJ2-2 | TRBV6-1 | TGTGCCAGCAGTGCGGGCCTAGCCGGGAACACCGGGGAGCTGTTTTTT | CASSAGLAGNTGELFF
TRBD2 | NA | TRBJ2-5 | TRBV6-6 | TGTGCCAGCAGGGGACTAGCGGAGAAACAAGAGACCCAGTACTTC | CASRGLAEKQETQYF
NA | NA | TRBJ1-1 | TRBV27 | TGTGCCAGCAGTCTACAGGAAGGAGGGTCGGAAGCTTTCTTT | CASSLQEGGSEAFF
NA | few | TRBJ1-2 | TRBV7-2 | TGTGCCAGCAGCCCGGAATCCTATGGCTACACCTTC | CASSPESYGYTF
NA | NA | TRBJ1-3 | TRBV28 | TGTGCCAGCAGTTTAGGGGGGGACTCTGGAAACACCATATATTTT | CASSLGGDSGNTIYF
NA | NA | TRBJ2-1 | TRBV12-5 | TGTGCTAGTGGTTTGGTTCGCGGGACGGGCGGTGAGCAGTTCTTC | CASGLVRGTGGEQFF
NA | NA | TRBJ2-2 | TRBV7-9 | TGTGCCAGCAGCTTATTGCCCGGCAACACCGGGGAGCTGTTTTTT | CASSLLPGNTGELFF
NA | NA | TRBJ2-3 | TRBV9 | TGTGCCAGCAGCGTAGCGGAGCCAGATACGCAGTATTTT | CASSVAEPDTQYF
TRBD2 | NA | TRBJ2-5 | TRBV11-2 | TGTGCCAGCAGCTTAGCGGGAGGGCCCCAAGAGACCCAGTACTTC | CASSLAGGPQETQYF
NA | NA | TRBJ2-7 | TRBV19 | TGTGCCAGTAGTATAGCGGTACAGGGTCACTCCGAGCAGTACTTC | CASSIAVQGHSEQYF
TRBD1 | once | TRBJ2-5 | TRBV10-3 | TGTGCCATAGGACAGGGAGAGACCCAGTACTTC | CAIGQGETQYF
TRBD2 | NA | TRBJ2-7 | TRBV11-2 | TGTGCCAGCAGCTCGCCGATACGAGCGGGAGGGAGCTCCTACGAGCAGTACTTC | CASSSPIRAGGSSYEQYF
NA | NA | TRBJ1-5 | TRBV25-1 | TGTGCCAGCAGGCGGGGGGATCAGCCCCAGCATTTT | CASRRGDQPQHF
NA | NA | TRBJ1-4 | TRBV6-5 | TGTGCCAGCAGTTACGGCGGGCAGGCGTGGGAAAAACTGTTTTTT | CASSYGGQAWEKLFF
NA | NA | TRBJ2-5 | TRBV7-3 | TGTGCCAGCAGCTTAACTGGGGCGGACCCCCAGGGGACGACCCAGTACTTC | CASSLTGADPQGTTQYF
NA | NA | TRBJ2-1 | TRBV7-2 | TGTGCCAGCAGCTTCGAACAGGCCTACAATGAGCAGTTCTTC | CASSFEQAYNEQFF
TRBD2 | NA | TRBJ2-7 | TRBV4-2 | TGTGCCAGCAGCCTAAAAACGGGACTAGCCGCCGTCGAGCAGTACTTC | CASSLKTGLAAVEQYF
TRBD2 | NA | TRBJ2-3 | TRBV7-9 | TGTGCCAGCAGCGGGGGACTAGTACTAGATACGCAGTATTTT | CASSGGLVLDTQYF
TRBD2 | once | TRBJ2-5 | TRBV7-9 | TGTGCCAGCAGTTCGAGGCCCCTTAGCGGGAGATACCAAGAGACCCAGTACTTC | CASSSRPLSGRYQETQYF